This note documents a single TCR beta chain sequence. Germline V gene lookup returns CDR1 SEHNR and CDR2 FQNEAQ (reference sequence). CDR3 length equals 17 residues. The V gene lost 1 base and the J gene lost 4 bases, with 17 bases spanning the gap. Sequencing was performed with immunoSEQ multiplex PCR; in TCRdb, only in-frame clones are kept and a portion is missing. The sample holds 100,000 to 150,000 clones, around 84% seen once. This sample is part of a study of T cell responses to AZD1222 COVID-19 vaccine. V is TRBV7-9 and J is TRBJ1-3, with D possibly matching TRBD1 (5 bases). This receptor was taken from an adult in good health. Material: peripheral blood, obtained on day 0 of AZD1222 vaccination. The CDR3: CASSLVGGPSSGNTIYF. The CDR3 bases are TGTGCCAGCAGCTTAGTGGGGGGTCCTTCATCCGGAAACACCATATATTTT.